This T cell receptor (beta chain) is drawn from a study of identifying expanded T cells in peripheral blood. Study outcomes and limitations: Over two and four weeks, about 15 and 18 clones changed, versus around 1.2 between replicates.

Comment on this clone: Its antigen is unidentified.

The repertoire was sequenced with immunoSEQ multiplex PCR; TCRdb's copy has only in-frame clones and lacks some. The sample has roughly 100,000 clones; around 88% are singletons. Looked up from germline, CDR1 is SGHVS and CDR2 is FQNEAQ. Trimming shortened V by 0 bases and J by 8 bases, and 16 bases separated the two germline ends. The CDR3 totals 15 residues. Collection occurred without any documented infections or immune events in donors. The chain employs TRBV7-8 and TRBJ1-2; tentatively, D is TRBD1 (5 bases). Sequenced material: blood. The clonotype originates from a person between 18 and 70 years old in good health. The DNA for the CDR3 is TGTGCCAGCAGCTTAGCGGCTCCGTCGGGGGACGGCTACACCTTC. Its protein is CASSLAAPSGDGYTF.